The clone carrying this T cell receptor beta chain was counted only a few times. Its target is unknown. The TCRbeta library was prepared with unique molecular identifiers. TCRdb itself ran the PCR reads through MiXCR, one entry per CDR3 protein. The sample has hundreds of thousands of distinct CDR3 sequences; less than 20% are singletons. These data are taken from a study of T-cell reconstitution after alpha-beta-depleted transplantation in children. Whole-study results and caveats: From surviving recipient T cells and thymic progenitors came the high day-60 TCRbeta diversity observed in some patients.

This CDR3 contains 12 residues. Deletions cut 4 bases from V and 7 bases from J, with 5 bases between. Per germline, CDR1 ENHRY and CDR2 SYGVKD. This receptor was identified in a male patient younger than 18 who had a stem cell transplant for acute lymphoblastic leukemia, so the T cells may come from the graft donor. The input for sequencing was PBMCs, mostly from graft donor cells, taken 360 days after TCRalphabeta/CD19-depleted stem cell transplant. The genes are TRBV10-3 and TRBJ1-6, with no clear D. This CDR3 reads CAISAGNSPLHF. The CDR3 nucleotides are TGTGCCATCAGTGCAGGAAATTCACCCCTCCACTTT.